A single sample gave rise to the 27 T cell receptor beta chains below, sequenced in a study of cytomegalovirus exposure and HLA in healthy donors. The PCR ran on 60 Vbeta and 13 Jbeta primers. Some clones are missing from TCRdb's copy, which holds only in-frame ones; the method was immunoSEQ multiplex PCR. Among about 160,000 clones listed, 70% to 90% were seen once. Source material: PBMCs. These receptors all come from a woman younger than 35 in good health and CMV-seronegative.

The chain has TRBV18 and TRBJ1-2; TRBD1 might be the D (5 bases). Trimming removed 6 bases from V and 6 bases from J, with 11 bases in between. Germline CDR1 KGHSH, CDR2 LQKENI. The CDR3 is 12 amino acids. CDR3 in amino acids: CASSPTRDGYTF. CDR3 in DNA: TGTGCCAGCTCGCCGACCAGGGATGGCTACACCTTC.

The genes are TRBV6-5 and TRBJ2-1; D not resolved. Trimming shortened V by 4 bases and J by 5 bases, and 15 bases separated the two germline ends. The CDR3 consists of 15 residues. CDR1 MNHEY and CDR2 SVGAGI come from the germline V gene. The CDR3, as DNA: TGTGCCAGCAGTTTTGGCCCCCCTTCCAACAATGAGCAGTTCTTC. This sequence encodes CASSFGPPSNNEQFF.

The chain combines TRBV2 with TRBJ2-2, with 14 bases lining up with TRBD2. The CDR3 is 17 amino acids. The trim removed 6 bases at V and 0 bases at J, leaving 3 bases unmatched. CDR1 is SNHLY and CDR2 is FYNNEI in the germline V gene. In DNA, the CDR3 is TGTGCCAGCAGGGGGACTAGCGGGGGACCGAACACCGGGGAGCTGTTTTTT. Translated, it gives CASRGTSGGPNTGELFF.

This chain joins TRBV6-1 and TRBJ1-1; D possibly corresponds to TRBD1 (5 bases). CDR3 length: 18 amino acids. The germline V and J ends were trimmed by 1 base and 0 bases, with 18 bases remaining between them. Germline V gives CDR1 MNHNS, CDR2 SASEGT. This CDR3 is CASSEVGGLGRMNTEAFF. CDR3 coding DNA: TGTGCCAGCAGTGAAGTTGGGGGGTTGGGGAGGATGAACACTGAAGCTTTCTTT.

The chain employs TRBV5-5 and TRBJ1-4, with 12 bases lining up with TRBD1. The CDR3 spans 15 residues. V gave up 1 base and J gave up 8 bases; unmatched junction bases: 3. Germline CDR1 and CDR2: SGHKS and YYEKEE (reference sequence). CDR3: CASSLWGQGAEKLFF. CDR3 DNA: TGTGCCAGCAGCTTGTGGGGACAGGGGGCGGAAAAACTGTTTTTT.

This chain links TRBV5-1 with TRBJ2-7, with no clear D. The V end was cut by 0 bases, the J end by 3 bases, with 4 bases between. The CDR3 has 12 amino acids. Germline-derived CDR1 and CDR2 are SGHRS and YFSETQ. The CDR3 sequence is CASSLGGYEQYF. Here the CDR3 DNA reads TGCGCCAGCAGCTTGGGAGGCTACGAGCAGTACTTC.

This clone was counted only a few times. The chain carries TRBV6-1 and TRBJ2-1, with a possible D match to TRBD2 (6 bases). Trimming took 2 bases from V and 7 from J, leaving 18 bases between them. The CDR3 is made up of 16 amino acids. Germline V CDR1 and CDR2: MNHNS, SASEGT. The CDR3 nucleotides read TGTGCCAGCAGTGAACCAGGACTACTAAGAACGAATGAGCAGTTCTTC. The encoded protein is CASSEPGLLRTNEQFF.

This rearrangement joins TRBV28 to TRBJ1-2; D is possibly TRBD1 (6 bases). The ends were cut back, 5 bases at V and 6 bases at J, with 19 bases in the middle. This CDR3 spans 15 amino acids. The germline V gene has CDR1 MDHEN and CDR2 SYDVKM. CDR3 sequence reads: CASSPVQGGAHGYTF. The CDR3 nucleotides are TGTGCCAGCAGTCCCGTCCAAGGGGGGGCGCATGGCTACACCTTC.

The table lists this clone with a few counts. The junction and the germline gene differ at one end; a read error may be behind it. The chain combines TRBV6-1 with TRBJ1-1; TRBD1 might be the D (6 bases). Germline V CDR1 and CDR2: MNHNS, SASEGT. This CDR3 comprises 12 residues. The CDR3 DNA reads as TGTGCCGGCAGACAGGCGAACACTGAAGCTTTCTTT. Its translation is CAGRQANTEAFF.

This clone showed up just a few times. This chain joins TRBV6-5 and TRBJ1-1; 7 positions match TRBD1. The CDR3 length is 15 residues. Germline V gene lookup returns CDR1 MNHEY and CDR2 SVGAGI. Losses at the gene ends were 2 bases for V and 3 bases for J; bases not matched to a gene: 6. The CDR3 coding sequence is TGTGCCAGCAGTTACGGGGGAACAGGGGACACTGAAGCTTTCTTT. It encodes CASSYGGTGDTEAFF.

The chain carries TRBV28 and TRBJ2-3; 9 nucleotides match TRBD1. The junction had 2 bases not matched to a gene; V was cut back by 4 bases and J by 0 bases. This CDR3 spans 15 amino acids. Germline values: CDR1 MDHEN, CDR2 SYDVKM. The CDR3 protein is CASSSTGGSTDTQYF. For the CDR3, the DNA is TGTGCCAGCAGTTCAACAGGGGGCAGCACAGATACGCAGTATTTT.

The chain recombines TRBV28 with TRBJ1-6, with 7 bases aligning to TRBD1. The V gene end was trimmed by 6 bases and the J gene end by 9 bases; junction bases not matched to a gene: 20. The length of the CDR3 is 18 residues. CDR1 and CDR2 (germline): MDHEN, SYDVKM. CDR3 nucleotides: TGTGCCAGCAGCCACGGGGACCAGGGACAGTTTGAGAGTTCACCCCTCCACTTT. As protein: CASSHGDQGQFESSPLHF. Filled out from reference TRBV28 and TRBJ1-6, the complete variable domain reads DVKVTQSSRYLVKRTGEKVFLECVQDMDHENMFWYRQDPGLGLRLIYFSYDVKMKEKGDIPEGYSVSREKKERFSLILESASTNQTSMYLCASSHGDQGQFESSPLHFGNGTRLTVT.

J is TRBJ1-4 and V is TRBV15; tentative D call: TRBD1 (6 bases). CDR1 LNHNV and CDR2 YYDKDF come from the germline V gene (reference sequence). V lost 3 bases and J lost 14, with 13 bases in between. This CDR3 has 12 residues. CDR3 sequence: CATSSQGFWLFF. The CDR3 DNA is TGTGCCACCAGCAGTCAGGGGTTTTGGCTGTTTTTT.

The V and J genes are TRBV29-1 and TRBJ1-1; 7 positions agree with TRBD1. CDR3 length: 12 residues. With V trimmed by 5 bases and J by 3 bases, 3 bases remained unmatched. Germline CDR1 reads SQVTM; CDR2 reads ANQGSEA. The CDR3: CSVLQGDTEAFF. CDR3 coding DNA: TGCAGCGTTCTTCAGGGGGACACTGAAGCTTTCTTT.

This rearrangement joins TRBV9 to TRBJ2-3; a weak D match, TRBD2 (5 bases). The germline CDR1 and CDR2 sequences are SGDLS and YYNGEE. The CDR3 is 12 amino acids. V shed 3 bases and J shed 11 bases, with 13 bases lying between them. CDR3 amino acids: CASSADYSLQYF. The CDR3 DNA reads TGTGCCAGCAGCGCCGACTACTCACTGCAGTATTTT. The full variable domain, its missing parts supplied by reference TRBV9 and TRBJ2-3, is DSGVTQTPKHLITATGQRVTLRCSPRSGDLSVYWYQQSLDQGLQFLIQYYNGEERAKGNILERFSAQQFPDLHSELNLSSLELGDSALYFCASSADYSLQYFGPGTRLTVL.

V gene TRBV5-1 combines with J gene TRBJ2-1; 8 nucleotides line up with TRBD2. This CDR3 region has 16 residues. Germline V gene lookup returns CDR1 SGHRS and CDR2 YFSETQ. The junction had 9 bases not matched to a gene; V was cut back by 4 bases and J by 3 bases. Here the CDR3 reads CASSAGGSGGYNEQFF. In DNA form, the CDR3 reads TGCGCCAGCAGCGCGGGGGGAAGTGGTGGCTACAATGAGCAGTTCTTC.

The chain joins TRBV2 to TRBJ1-4, with TRBD1 identical over 9 bases. The germline V gene encodes CDR1 SNHLY and CDR2 FYNNEI. With V trimmed by 3 bases and J by 1 base, 3 bases remained unmatched. There are 16 residues in the CDR3. DNA for the CDR3: TGTGCCAGCAGTGAGGACAGGGGCTTAACTAATGAAAAACTGTTTTTT. It codes for CASSEDRGLTNEKLFF. The whole variable domain, filled in from reference TRBV2 and TRBJ1-4, reads EPEVTQTPSHQVTQMGQEVILRCVPISNHLYFYWYRQILGQKVEFLVSFYNNEISEKSEIFDDQFSVERPDGSNFTLKIRSTKLEDSAMYFCASSEDRGLTNEKLFFGSGTQLSVL.

The rearrangement links TRBV5-4 to TRBJ2-5; D remains ambiguous. The CDR3 runs to 13 residues. Per the germline V gene, CDR1 is SGHNT and CDR2 is YYREEE (reference sequence). Trimming removed 0 bases from V and 5 bases from J, with 8 bases in between. CDR3 in amino acids: CASSLVLEETQYF. CDR3 DNA: TGTGCCAGCAGCTTGGTGTTAGAGGAGACCCAGTACTTC.

The chain recombines TRBV2 with TRBJ2-7, with D unclear. Germline V gives CDR1 SNHLY, CDR2 FYNNEI. This CDR3 is 12 amino acids long. V was shortened by 9 bases and J by 5 bases, with 14 bases between the two germline ends. The CDR3 DNA reads TGTGCCAGTACCCTTACGGGTGACGAGCAGTACTTC. Translation gives CASTLTGDEQYF.

The CDR3 reads CASSSGGARELFF. Here the CDR3 DNA reads TGTGCCAGCAGCTCGGGGGGGGCCCGGGAGCTGTTTTTT. The chain joins TRBV6-6 to TRBJ2-2; TRBD2 matches at 8 bases. There are 13 residues in the CDR3. The V segment lost 6 bases and the J segment 9 bases; nucleotides outside the gene matches: 6. Germline V gene data show CDR1 as MNHNY and CDR2 as SVGAGI (reference sequence).

This clone was found once. V gene TRBV6-5 combines with J gene TRBJ2-3; 12 positions agree with TRBD2. Germline V lookup: CDR1 MNHEY, CDR2 SVGAGI. The CDR3 is 13 residues long. After removal of 8 bases from V and 5 bases from J, the junction contained 2 bases not matched to a gene. In DNA form, the CDR3 reads TGTGCCAGCCGACTAGCGGGAGTAGATACGCAGTATTTT. Translated: CASRLAGVDTQYF.

The chain links TRBV2 to TRBJ1-1, with D possibly matching TRBD1 (5 bases). V was clipped by 6 bases and J by 1 base, with 9 bases between them. Germline V lookup: CDR1 SNHLY, CDR2 FYNNEI. CDR3 length equals 13 residues. CDR3 bases: TGTGCCAGCAGCAGGGATGAGAACACTGAAGCTTTCTTT. Its protein is CASSRDENTEAFF. The variable domain in full, with the rest retrieved from reference TRBV2 and TRBJ1-1, is EPEVTQTPSHQVTQMGQEVILRCVPISNHLYFYWYRQILGQKVEFLVSFYNNEISEKSEIFDDQFSVERPDGSNFTLKIRSTKLEDSAMYFCASSRDENTEAFFGQGTRLTVV.

The sample holds a few counts of this clone. The rearrangement uses TRBV5-6 and TRBJ2-6; TRBD1 might be the D (6 bases). CDR1 and CDR2 (germline): SGHDT, YYEEEE. The germline V and J ends were trimmed by 2 bases and 3 bases, with 9 bases remaining between them. The CDR3 covers 15 residues. The CDR3 protein is CASSLPRGGANVLTF. In DNA, the CDR3 is TGTGCCAGCAGCTTACCCAGGGGTGGGGCCAACGTCCTGACTTTC.

This chain joins TRBV5-6 and TRBJ2-7; tentatively, D is TRBD2 (5 bases). From germline, CDR1 is SGHDT and CDR2 YYEEEE. This CDR3 contains 15 residues. V was trimmed by 3 bases and J by 0 bases, leaving 13 bases between them. DNA for the CDR3: TGTGCCAGCAGCTGGAACGTGGGGAGCTCCTACGAGCAGTACTTC. It yields the protein CASSWNVGSSYEQYF.

The chain has TRBV28 and TRBJ1-2; D not certain. The CDR3 has 12 residues. Trimming took 8 bases from V and 2 from J, leaving 9 bases between them. Germline values: CDR1 MDHEN, CDR2 SYDVKM. CDR3 in DNA: TGTGCCAGCCAGGCCAGAAACTATGGCTACACCTTC. Its translation: CASQARNYGYTF.

The chain uses TRBV19 and TRBJ2-7; TRBD2 is a possible D gene (6 bases). The V end was cut by 6 bases, the J end by 0 bases, with 15 bases between. CDR1 is LNHDA, CDR2 SQIVND, per germline (reference sequence). The CDR3 totals 15 residues. Here the CDR3 reads CASSQGAGLSYEQYF. The DNA for the CDR3 is TGTGCCAGTAGCCAAGGAGCGGGCCTCTCCTACGAGCAGTACTTC.

The chain uses TRBV19 and TRBJ2-7; D is possibly TRBD2 (7 bases). CDR1 is LNHDA and CDR2 is SQIVND in the germline V gene (reference sequence). This CDR3 comprises 14 residues. The V and J ends lost 0 bases and 6 bases respectively, with 12 bases between them. For the CDR3, the DNA is TGTGCCAGTAGTATAGATCCGGGGGGCCTCGAGCAGTACTTC. Translated, it gives CASSIDPGGLEQYF.